These T cell receptor beta chains were read from a single sample in a study of blood T cell repertoires in COVID-19. The protocol was immunoSEQ multiplex PCR, while the TCRdb copy is restricted to in-frame clones and leaves out a portion. The data contain about 220,000 clones, 70% to 90% of them seen just once; the ten biggest clones take up 2.9%. The sample was peripheral blood. The receptor set was obtained from a man aged 50 to 59 who had recovered from COVID-19. CDR3s include the opening cysteine and the closing phenylalanine or tryptophan. D genes are given only for firm matches. Clone size appears in some rows only: once, few, many, or a class for an expanded clone.

J	D	V	size	DNA	CDR3
TRBJ1-1	NA	TRBV6-5	NA	TGTGCCAGCAGTTACTCGAATACCGGGAACACTGAAGCTTTCTTT	CASSYSNTGNTEAFF
TRBJ2-1	NA	TRBV4-2	NA	TGTGCCAGCAGCCCACAGGACTACAATGAGCAGTTCTTC	CASSPQDYNEQFF
TRBJ2-7	NA	TRBV7-9	NA	TGTGCCAGCAGCTTAGTAGGTGGTGGGCAGTGGGTCTACGAGCAGTACTTC	CASSLVGGGQWVYEQYF
TRBJ1-4	NA	TRBV10-1	NA	TGCGCCAGCAGTGAAAACCAGGCCGAAAAACTGTTTTTT	CASSENQAEKLFF
TRBJ1-2	NA	TRBV10-2	NA	TGCGCCAGCAGGACGGACAAGAACTATGGCTACACCTTC	CASRTDKNYGYTF
TRBJ2-7	TRBD2	TRBV7-2	NA	TGTGCCAGCAGCTTGGCGGCGGGAGGAAACCGGGTAGACGAGCAGTACTTC	CASSLAAGGNRVDEQYF
TRBJ2-1	TRBD2	TRBV6-4	NA	TGTGCCAGCAGCGCGACTAGCGGGTCGGAGAAGTTCTTC	CASSATSGSEKFF
TRBJ2-3	NA	TRBV6-5	NA	TGTGCCAGCAGTTCCCGACTTTACACAGATACGCAGTATTTT	CASSSRLYTDTQYF
TRBJ1-3	TRBD1	TRBV18	NA	TGTGCCAGCTCGGCCGGGACAGGGGGCTCTGGAAACACCATATATTTT	CASSAGTGGSGNTIYF
TRBJ2-7	TRBD2	TRBV5-4	once	TGTGCCAGCAGCCCCCTACTAGCGGGGTCATTCAACGAGCAGTACTTC	CASSPLLAGSFNEQYF
TRBJ2-1	TRBD1	TRBV7-8	once	TGTGCCAGCAGCTTACTTGCCGGGACAGCCTCCTACAATGAGCAGTTCTTC	CASSLLAGTASYNEQFF
TRBJ2-1	NA	TRBV6-1	NA	TGTGCCAGCAGTGAGAAGGCTACCCCCCGGGCCTACAATGAGCAGTTCTTC	CASSEKATPRAYNEQFF
TRBJ2-7	TRBD1	TRBV18	NA	TGTGCCAGCTCCCCGATTAGGACAGGGGCCTACGAGCAGTACTTC	CASSPIRTGAYEQYF
TRBJ1-5	NA	TRBV18	few	TGTGCCAGCTCACCAGGGCAAGACAATCAGCCCCAGCATTTT	CASSPGQDNQPQHF
TRBJ1-5	NA	TRBV19	NA	TGTGCCAGTAGTATTGGGCGGCTAGTGGGGGAGGCCCAGCATTTT	CASSIGRLVGEAQHF
TRBJ2-7	TRBD2	TRBV28	NA	TGTGCCAGCAGTTTGGTAGGACTAGCGGGCTACCCTAAAGAGCAGTACTTC	CASSLVGLAGYPKEQYF
TRBJ2-2	TRBD2	TRBV27	few	TGTGCCAGCAGTTCCCCCAGTGCGGTGGCGGGAGTAGACACCGGGGAGCTGTTTTTT	CASSSPSAVAGVDTGELFF
TRBJ1-1	TRBD1	TRBV2	NA	TGTGCCAGCAGGTCACAGGGGGGAAACACTGAAGCTTTCTTT	CASRSQGGNTEAFF
TRBJ1-1	NA	TRBV5-1	NA	TGCGCCAGCAGCGACACAGGTCGGACTGAAGCTTTCTTT	CASSDTGRTEAFF
TRBJ1-5	TRBD1	TRBV28	NA	TGTGCCAGCAGTTTGTCTGGGACAGGGAATCAGCCCCAGCATTTT	CASSLSGTGNQPQHF
TRBJ2-6	TRBD2	TRBV7-2	NA	TGTGCCAGCAGCCTGACTAGCGGGAGGCATGGGGCCAACGTCCTGACTTTC	CASSLTSGRHGANVLTF
TRBJ1-4	NA	TRBV6-5	once	TGTGCCAGCAGTTACTCGGGCAGGAGGAGTGAAAAACTGTTTTTT	CASSYSGRRSEKLFF
TRBJ2-2	TRBD2	TRBV27	once	TGTGCCAGCAGTCCCCGACTAGCAGCCGCCCCCGGGGAGCTGTTTTTT	CASSPRLAAAPGELFF
TRBJ2-1	TRBD2	TRBV2	NA	TGTGCCAGCAGGGAACTGTTAGCGGGCACATCCTACAATGAGCAGTTCTTC	CASRELLAGTSYNEQFF
TRBJ2-7	TRBD1	TRBV5-1	NA	TGCGCCAGCAGCCAGGACAGGGGCTACGAGCAGTACTTC	CASSQDRGYEQYF
TRBJ2-5	TRBD2	TRBV10-3	NA	TGTGCCATCAGCGGGGCTAGCGGGTACCAAGAGACCCAGTACTTC	CAISGASGYQETQYF
TRBJ1-3	NA	TRBV28	NA	TGTGCCAGCAGTTTAAAGTTACAGAGTCCTGGAAACACCATATATTTT	CASSLKLQSPGNTIYF
TRBJ2-7	TRBD1	TRBV5-1	NA	TGCGCCAGCAGCAACCGGGACAGGGGTTACGAGCAGTACTTC	CASSNRDRGYEQYF
TRBJ2-3	NA	TRBV27	NA	TGTGCCAGCAGTTTATGGGACTCCGCAGATACGCAGTATTTT	CASSLWDSADTQYF
TRBJ2-7	NA	TRBV28	once	TGTGCCACCGCCACAGGGAGACTCGAGCAGTACTTC	CATATGRLEQYF
TRBJ1-3	NA	TRBV3-1/TRBV3-2	once	TGTGCCAGCAGCCCAACAACCTCAAACACCATATATTTT	CASSPTTSNTIYF
TRBJ2-7	TRBD2	TRBV11-2	NA	TGTGCCAGCGCCGCGGGAGGGACTACCTCGGACGAGCAGTACTTC	CASAAGGTTSDEQYF
TRBJ1-5	NA	TRBV28	NA	TGTGCCAGCAGTTCTCGCTGGGATAGGAGGGAACAGCCCCAGCATTTT	CASSSRWDRREQPQHF
TRBJ2-7	NA	TRBV10-2	NA	TGCGCCAGCCACGGACAGTCGAGCTCCTACGAGCAGTACTTC	CASHGQSSSYEQYF
TRBJ1-1	NA	TRBV28	NA	TGTGCCAGCAGTCTACAGGGTTTGAACACTGAAGCTTTCTTT	CASSLQGLNTEAFF
TRBJ2-5	NA	TRBV21-1	NA	TGTGCCAGCAGCTCTCATAGCGGGAGAGGAGGCTGGGAGACCCAGTACTTC	CASSSHSGRGGWETQYF
TRBJ2-4	TRBD1	TRBV2	NA	TGTGCCAGCAGTGAAAGGACAGGGACGGCCAAAAACATTCAGTACTTC	CASSERTGTAKNIQYF
TRBJ2-7	NA	TRBV3-1/TRBV3-2	once	TGTGCCAGCAGCCAAGGGGTAGCCTCCTACGAGCAGTACTTC	CASSQGVASYEQYF
TRBJ2-7	NA	TRBV27	once	TGTGCCAGCAGTAGAGCGGTGACCTACGAGCAGTACTTC	CASSRAVTYEQYF
TRBJ1-5	NA	TRBV28	NA	TGTGCCAGCAGTCCACACGGACAAAGCAATCAGCCCCAGCATTTT	CASSPHGQSNQPQHF
TRBJ2-1	TRBD2	TRBV5-1	NA	TGCGCCAGCAGCTCTACTAGCGGGAGCTCCTACAATGAGCAGTTCTTC	CASSSTSGSSYNEQFF
TRBJ2-2	TRBD1	TRBV28	NA	TGTGCCAGCAACCCGGAGGCCGGGACAGGGGTCAACACCGGGGAGCTGTTTTTT	CASNPEAGTGVNTGELFF
TRBJ2-7	NA	TRBV3-1/TRBV3-2	NA	TGTGCCAGCAGCCAATTTCCGCAAGGTGTAGGGAGGCACGAGCAGTACTTC	CASSQFPQGVGRHEQYF
TRBJ1-2	NA	TRBV11-2	NA	TGTGCCAGCAGCCTTCCTACCCCTTGGAACTATGGCTACACCTTC	CASSLPTPWNYGYTF
TRBJ2-1	NA	TRBV10-3	NA	TGTGCCATCAGTGAGAGGGGTTTGGAAAATGAGCAGTTCTTC	CAISERGLENEQFF
TRBJ1-2	NA	TRBV5-1	NA	TGCGCCAGCAGCTTGAGGGAAACGGGCAGGGGACCTGACAAGGGCTACACCTTC	CASSLRETGRGPDKGYTF
TRBJ2-1	TRBD2	TRBV19	NA	TGTGCCAGTAGCACCCGACGACTAGCGGGAAGGAATGAGCAGTTCTTC	CASSTRRLAGRNEQFF
TRBJ1-1	NA	TRBV7-9	NA	TGTGCCAGCAGCTTAGTATCTGACACTGAAGCTTTCTTT	CASSLVSDTEAFF
TRBJ2-1	TRBD2	TRBV30	NA	TGTGCCTGGAGTCGACTAGCGCACCGAGACAATGAGCAGTTCTTC	CAWSRLAHRDNEQFF
TRBJ2-7	NA	TRBV29-1	NA	TGCAGCGTTGGGCCAATCCCGCCCTACGAGCAGTACTTC	CSVGPIPPYEQYF
TRBJ2-7	NA	TRBV27	NA	TGTGCCAGCAGTTTAAGTCTGCGGAACTACGAGCAGTACTTC	CASSLSLRNYEQYF